This TCR beta chain was captured in a study of shared clonotypes between healthy human individuals. CDR3 length equals 15 residues. Germline CDR1 and CDR2: MNHNS and SASEGT. V was pared by 0 bases and J by 0 bases, with 8 bases between. In the case of this clone: Its target is unknown.

Study outcomes and limitations: A generally larger estimated richness was seen in naive subsets than in memory subsets.

TCRdb's table, derived via immunoSEQ multiplex PCR, lists solely in-frame clones and lacks some. The data show more than 550,000 clones, roughly 87% seen once. The clonotype originates from a man in his late teens or twenties in good health. Some clones in this sample may be carry-over from other donors' samples. Sequencing was done on a sample of memory CD8+ T cells from PBMCs. This sample's subset: CD45RO+ cells pooled with CCR7-negative TemRA cells. This chain links TRBV6-1 with TRBJ1-1; D not resolved. CDR3 nucleotides: TGTGCCAGCAGTGAAGCTAGGTTCATGAACACTGAAGCTTTCTTT. Protein: CASSEARFMNTEAFF.